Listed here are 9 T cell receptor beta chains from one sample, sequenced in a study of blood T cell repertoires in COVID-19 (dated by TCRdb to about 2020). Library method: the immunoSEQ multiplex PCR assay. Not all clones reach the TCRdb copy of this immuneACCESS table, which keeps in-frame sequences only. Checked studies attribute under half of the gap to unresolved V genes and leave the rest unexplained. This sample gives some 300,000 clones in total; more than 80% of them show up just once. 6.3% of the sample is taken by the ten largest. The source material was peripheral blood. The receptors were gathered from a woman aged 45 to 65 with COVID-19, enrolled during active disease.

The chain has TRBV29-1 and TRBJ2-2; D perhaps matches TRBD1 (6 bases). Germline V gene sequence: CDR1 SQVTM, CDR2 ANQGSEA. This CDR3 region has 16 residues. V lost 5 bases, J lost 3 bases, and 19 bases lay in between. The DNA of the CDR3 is TGCAGCGTTACCGTCACAGGGTCTACGTACACCGGGGAGCTGTTTTTT. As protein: CSVTVTGSTYTGELFF.

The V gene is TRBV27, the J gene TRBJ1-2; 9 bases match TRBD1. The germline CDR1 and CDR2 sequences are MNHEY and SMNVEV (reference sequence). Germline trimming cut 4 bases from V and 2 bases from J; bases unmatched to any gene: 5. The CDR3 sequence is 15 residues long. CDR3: CASSSTGTGNYGYTF. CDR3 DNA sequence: TGTGCCAGCAGTTCCACCGGGACAGGGAACTATGGCTACACCTTC.

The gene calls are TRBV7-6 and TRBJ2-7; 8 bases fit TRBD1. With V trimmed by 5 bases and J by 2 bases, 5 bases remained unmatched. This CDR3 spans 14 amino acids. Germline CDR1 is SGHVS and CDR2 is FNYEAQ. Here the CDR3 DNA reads TGTGCCAGCAGCGGGGACAGGCGAACCTACGAGCAGTACTTC. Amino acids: CASSGDRRTYEQYF.

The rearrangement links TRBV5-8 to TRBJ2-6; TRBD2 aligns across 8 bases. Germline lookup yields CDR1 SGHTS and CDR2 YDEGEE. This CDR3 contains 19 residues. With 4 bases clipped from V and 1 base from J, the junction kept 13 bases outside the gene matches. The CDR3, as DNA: TGTGCCAGCAGCAGTCCGGGACTAGGGGGAGGGTCTGGGGCCAACGTCCTGACTTTC. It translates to CASSSPGLGGGSGANVLTF.

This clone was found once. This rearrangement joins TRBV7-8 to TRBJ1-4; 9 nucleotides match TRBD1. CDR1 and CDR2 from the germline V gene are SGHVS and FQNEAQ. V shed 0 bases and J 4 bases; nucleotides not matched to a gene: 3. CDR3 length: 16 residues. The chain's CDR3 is CASSLAGQGLNEKLFF. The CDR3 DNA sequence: TGTGCCAGCAGCTTAGCGGGACAGGGTCTTAATGAAAAACTGTTTTTT.

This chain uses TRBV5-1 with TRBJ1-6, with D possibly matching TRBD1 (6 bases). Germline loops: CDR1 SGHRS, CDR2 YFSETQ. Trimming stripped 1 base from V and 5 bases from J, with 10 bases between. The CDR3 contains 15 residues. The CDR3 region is CASSLFQGNNSPLHF. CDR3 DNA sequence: TGCGCCAGCAGCTTGTTCCAGGGGAATAATTCACCCCTCCACTTT.

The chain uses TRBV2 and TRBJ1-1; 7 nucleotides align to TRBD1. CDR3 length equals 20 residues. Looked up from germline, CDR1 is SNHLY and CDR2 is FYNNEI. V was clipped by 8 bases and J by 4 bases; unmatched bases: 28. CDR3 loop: CASYPIFGTAKRGMSTEAFF. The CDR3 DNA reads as TGTGCCAGCTACCCTATTTTCGGGACAGCTAAGAGAGGCATGAGCACTGAAGCTTTCTTT.

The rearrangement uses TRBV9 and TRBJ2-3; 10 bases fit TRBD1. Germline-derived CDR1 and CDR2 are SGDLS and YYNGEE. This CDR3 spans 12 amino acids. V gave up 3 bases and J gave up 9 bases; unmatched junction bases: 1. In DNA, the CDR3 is TGTGCCAGCAGCGGGACAGGGGGGACGCAGTATTTT. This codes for CASSGTGGTQYF.

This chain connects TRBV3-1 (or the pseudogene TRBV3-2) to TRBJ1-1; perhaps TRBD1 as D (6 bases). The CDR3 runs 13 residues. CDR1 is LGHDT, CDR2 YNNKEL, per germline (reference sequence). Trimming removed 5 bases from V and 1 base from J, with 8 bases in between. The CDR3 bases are TGTGCCAGCAGCAAACAGGGGAACACTGAAGCTTTCTTT. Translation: CASSKQGNTEAFF.